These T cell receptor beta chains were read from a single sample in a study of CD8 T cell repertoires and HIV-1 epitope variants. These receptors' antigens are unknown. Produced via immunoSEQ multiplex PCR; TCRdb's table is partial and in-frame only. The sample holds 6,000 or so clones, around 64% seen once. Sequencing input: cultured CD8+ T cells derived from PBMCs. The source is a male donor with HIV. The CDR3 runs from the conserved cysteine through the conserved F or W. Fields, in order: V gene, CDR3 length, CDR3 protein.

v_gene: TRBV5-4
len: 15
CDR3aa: CASSLSAGAPDTQYF

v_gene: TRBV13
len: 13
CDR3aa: CASSFSTPGPLHF

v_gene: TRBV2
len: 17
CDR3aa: CASSEALLAGGGDTQYF

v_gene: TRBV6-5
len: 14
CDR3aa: CASSFGQGIHGYTF

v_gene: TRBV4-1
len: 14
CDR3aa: CASSSRDVDYEQYF

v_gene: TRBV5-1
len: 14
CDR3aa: CASSFSGGTGELFF

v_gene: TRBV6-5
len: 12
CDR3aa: CASLHRTGELFF

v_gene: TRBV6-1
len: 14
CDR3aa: CASSRDRDSGEQYF

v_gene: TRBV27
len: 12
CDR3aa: CASSLGGYEQYF

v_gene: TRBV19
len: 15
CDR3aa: CASSIAGQGAYEQYF

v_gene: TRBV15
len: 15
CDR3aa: CATSRVGQGSNEQFF

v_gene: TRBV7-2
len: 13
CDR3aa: CASSLAAFTEAFF

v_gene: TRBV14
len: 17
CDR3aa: CASSRRLAEYGANVLTF

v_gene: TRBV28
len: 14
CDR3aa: CASGLTQSYNEQFF

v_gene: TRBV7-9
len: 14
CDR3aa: CASSLGTSGGPLYF

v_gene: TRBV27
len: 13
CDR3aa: CASSQAYNNEQFF

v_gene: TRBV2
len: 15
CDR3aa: CASSDLAEGGETQYF

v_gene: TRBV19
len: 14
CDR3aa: CASSIMGGLYEQYF

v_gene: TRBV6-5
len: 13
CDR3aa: CASSTGAGIEAFF

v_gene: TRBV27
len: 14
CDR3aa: CASKIQGANYGYTF

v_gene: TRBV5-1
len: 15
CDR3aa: CASSLDGRETSPLHF

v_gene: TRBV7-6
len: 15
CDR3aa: CASSLMDRAQETQYF

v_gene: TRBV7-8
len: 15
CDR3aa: CASSTGQGVGSPLHF

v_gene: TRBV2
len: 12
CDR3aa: CASSERRVEAFF

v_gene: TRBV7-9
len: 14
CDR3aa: CASSRSGNTDTQYF

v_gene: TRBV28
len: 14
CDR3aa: CASSPPGGSYEQYF

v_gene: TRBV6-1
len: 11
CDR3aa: CASSDRPEQYF